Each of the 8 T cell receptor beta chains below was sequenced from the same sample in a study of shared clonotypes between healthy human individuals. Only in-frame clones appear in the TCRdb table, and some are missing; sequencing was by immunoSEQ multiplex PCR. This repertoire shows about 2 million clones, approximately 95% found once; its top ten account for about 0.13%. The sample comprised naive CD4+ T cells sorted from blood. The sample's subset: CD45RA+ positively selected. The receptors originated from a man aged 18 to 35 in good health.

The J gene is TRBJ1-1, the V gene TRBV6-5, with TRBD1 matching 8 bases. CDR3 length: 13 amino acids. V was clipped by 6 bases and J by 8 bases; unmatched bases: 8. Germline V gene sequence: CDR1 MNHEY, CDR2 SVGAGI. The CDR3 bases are TGTGCCAGCAGCCTACGGACAGGGAGGGAAGCTTTCTTT. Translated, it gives CASSLRTGREAFF.

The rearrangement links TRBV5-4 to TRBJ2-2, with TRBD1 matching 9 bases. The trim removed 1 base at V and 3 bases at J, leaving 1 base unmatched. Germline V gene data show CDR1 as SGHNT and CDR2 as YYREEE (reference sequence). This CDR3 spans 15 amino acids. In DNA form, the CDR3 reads TGTGCCAGCAGCTTGCGACAGGGGGACACCGGGGAGCTGTTTTTT. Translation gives CASSLRQGDTGELFF.

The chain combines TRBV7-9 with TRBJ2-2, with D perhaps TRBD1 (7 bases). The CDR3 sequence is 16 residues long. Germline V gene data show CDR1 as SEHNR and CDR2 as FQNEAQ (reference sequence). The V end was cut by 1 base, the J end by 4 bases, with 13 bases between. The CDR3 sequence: CASSLVEGASTGELFF. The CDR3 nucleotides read TGTGCCAGCAGCTTAGTGGAGGGGGCCTCCACCGGGGAGCTGTTTTTT.

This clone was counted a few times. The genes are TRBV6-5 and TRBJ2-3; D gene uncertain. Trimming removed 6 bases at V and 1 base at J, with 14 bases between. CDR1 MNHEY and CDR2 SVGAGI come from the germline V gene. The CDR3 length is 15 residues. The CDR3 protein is CASRLTPAGTDTQYF. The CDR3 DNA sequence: TGTGCCAGCAGACTGACTCCGGCGGGCACAGATACGCAGTATTTT.

CDR3 DNA: TGTGCCAGCAGCCGGACTAGCGGAAACCCAGATACGCAGTATTTT. The encoded protein is CASSRTSGNPDTQYF. This chain joins TRBV7-2 and TRBJ2-3; 10 nucleotides match TRBD2. Germline values: CDR1 SGHTA, CDR2 FQGNSA. V was pared by 5 bases and J by 4 bases, with 6 bases of the junction left unmatched. The CDR3 runs 15 residues. Together with reference TRBV7-2 and TRBJ2-3, the CDR3 gives the full variable domain: GAGVSQSPSNKVTEKGKDVELRCDPISGHTALYWYRQSLGQGLEFLIYFQGNSAPDKSGLPSDRFSAERTGGSVSTLTIQRTQQEDSAVYLCASSRTSGNPDTQYFGPGTRLTVL.

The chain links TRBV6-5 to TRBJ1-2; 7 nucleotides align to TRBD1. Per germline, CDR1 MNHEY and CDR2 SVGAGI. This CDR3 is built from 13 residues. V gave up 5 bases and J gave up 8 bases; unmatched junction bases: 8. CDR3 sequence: CASSRRQGFGYTF. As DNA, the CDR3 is TGTGCCAGCAGTAGAAGACAGGGTTTCGGCTACACCTTC.

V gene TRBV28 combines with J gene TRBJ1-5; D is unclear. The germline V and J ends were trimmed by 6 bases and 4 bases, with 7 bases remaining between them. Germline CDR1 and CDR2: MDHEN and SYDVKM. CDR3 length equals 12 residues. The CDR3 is CASSQENQPQHF. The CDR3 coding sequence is TGTGCCAGCAGCCAGGAAAATCAGCCCCAGCATTTT.

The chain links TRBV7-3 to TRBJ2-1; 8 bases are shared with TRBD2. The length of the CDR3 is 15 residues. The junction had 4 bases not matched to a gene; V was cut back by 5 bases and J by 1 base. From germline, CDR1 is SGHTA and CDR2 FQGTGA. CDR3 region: CASSPRGASYNEQFF. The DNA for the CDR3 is TGTGCCAGCAGCCCGCGGGGGGCGTCCTACAATGAGCAGTTCTTC.